One TCR beta chain is described in this entry. Its antigen is undetermined. A junction boundary mismatches the germline segment, possibly from a read error. Only in-frame clones appear in the TCRdb table, and some are missing; sequencing was by immunoSEQ multiplex PCR. The table has about 380,000 clones, 90% to 98% seen once. Germline values: CDR1 SGHKS, CDR2 YYEKEE (reference sequence). CDR3 length equals 10 residues. This specimen belongs to a study of shared clonotypes between healthy human individuals. Study information: CD4 naive cells filled three plates per donor, CD4 memory three, CD8 naive two and CD8 memory one. Whole-study results and caveats: Sampling was confined to blood; repertoires within tissues likely differ. Despite large depth, sorted-subset datasets appeared incompletely sequenced. A handful of donors held about 4.5% of naive CD4 clonotypes in common.

Material for sequencing was memory CD8+ T cells sorted from blood. Stated subset: CD45RO+ cells pooled with CCR7-negative TemRA cells. The chain couples TRBV5-5 to TRBJ2-3; D is unclear. The source of this sequence is a man aged 25-40 years in good health. The CDR3 DNA is TGTGCCAGCAGCAGAGATACGCAGTATTTT. This codes for CASSRDTQYF.